This T cell receptor (beta chain) was sequenced during a study of beta chain features in type 1 diabetes. Study observations and caveats: Patients with type 1 diabetes carried fewer insertions and had more deletions at their VDJ junctions. PCR may have favored shorter templates equally in patients and controls.

The CDR3 covers 14 residues. V was pared by 5 bases and J by 4 bases, with 14 bases between. The germline gives CDR1 MNHEY, CDR2 SVGAGI. Since all of the isolated RNA was reverse transcribed, expressed TCRB transcripts were what got sequenced. The table came from immunoSEQ multiplex PCR; TCRdb's copy has only in-frame clones and leaves some out. The sample contains about 410,000 clones, around 13% of which appear only once. With regard to this clone: What it recognizes is unknown.

This chain joins TRBV6-5 and TRBJ1-2; unclear D gene. Input material: naive CD4+ T cells from blood. This TCR was recovered from a man aged 25 to 40 in good health. The CDR3 nucleotides are TGTGCCAGCAGTCGGATCGGACGGAGCTATGGCTACACCTTC. It is translated as CASSRIGRSYGYTF.